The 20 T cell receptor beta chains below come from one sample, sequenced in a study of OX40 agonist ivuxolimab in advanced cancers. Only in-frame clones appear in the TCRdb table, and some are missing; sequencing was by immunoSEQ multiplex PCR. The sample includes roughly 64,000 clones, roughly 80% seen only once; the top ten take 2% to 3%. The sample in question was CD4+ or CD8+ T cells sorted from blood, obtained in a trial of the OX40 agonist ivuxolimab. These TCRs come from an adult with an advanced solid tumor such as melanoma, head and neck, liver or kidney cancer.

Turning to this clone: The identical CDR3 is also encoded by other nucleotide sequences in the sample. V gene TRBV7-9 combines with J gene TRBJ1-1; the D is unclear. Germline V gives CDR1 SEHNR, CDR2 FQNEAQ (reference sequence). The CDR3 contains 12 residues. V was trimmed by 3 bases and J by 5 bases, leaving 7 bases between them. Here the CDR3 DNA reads TGTGCCAGCAGCTTTAGTGGAACTGAAGCTTTCTTT. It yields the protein CASSFSGTEAFF.

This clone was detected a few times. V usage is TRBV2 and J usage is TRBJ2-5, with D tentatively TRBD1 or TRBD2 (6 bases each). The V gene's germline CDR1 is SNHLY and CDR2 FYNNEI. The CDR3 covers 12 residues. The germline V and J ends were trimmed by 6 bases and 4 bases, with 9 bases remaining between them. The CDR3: CASRGGLETQYF. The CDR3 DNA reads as TGTGCCAGCAGGGGGGGCTTAGAGACCCAGTACTTC.

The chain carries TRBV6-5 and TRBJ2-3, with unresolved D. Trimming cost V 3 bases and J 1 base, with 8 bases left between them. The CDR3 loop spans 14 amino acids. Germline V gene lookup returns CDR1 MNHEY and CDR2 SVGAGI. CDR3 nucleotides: TGTGCCAGCAGTTATTGGCAGGGCACAGATACGCAGTATTTT. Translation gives CASSYWQGTDTQYF.

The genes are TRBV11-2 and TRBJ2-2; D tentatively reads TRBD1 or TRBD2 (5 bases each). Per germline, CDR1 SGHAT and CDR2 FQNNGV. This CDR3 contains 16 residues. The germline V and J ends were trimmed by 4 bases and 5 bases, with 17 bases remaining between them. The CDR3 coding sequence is TGTGCCAGCAGCTCCTCATGGGACCTTACTACCGGGGAGCTGTTTTTT. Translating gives CASSSSWDLTTGELFF.

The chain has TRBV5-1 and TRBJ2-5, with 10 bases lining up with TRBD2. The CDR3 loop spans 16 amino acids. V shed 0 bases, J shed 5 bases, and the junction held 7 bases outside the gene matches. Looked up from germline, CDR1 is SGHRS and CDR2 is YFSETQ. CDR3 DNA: TGCGCCAGCAGCTTGGATCCAGCGGGGGGGCAGGAGACCCAGTACTTC. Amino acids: CASSLDPAGGQETQYF.

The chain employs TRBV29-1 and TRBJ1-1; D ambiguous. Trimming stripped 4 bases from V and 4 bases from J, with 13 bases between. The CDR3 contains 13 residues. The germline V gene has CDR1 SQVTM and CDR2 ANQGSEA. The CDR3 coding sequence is TGCAGCGTTGCCAACAAAGGGAGCACTGAAGCTTTCTTT. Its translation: CSVANKGSTEAFF.

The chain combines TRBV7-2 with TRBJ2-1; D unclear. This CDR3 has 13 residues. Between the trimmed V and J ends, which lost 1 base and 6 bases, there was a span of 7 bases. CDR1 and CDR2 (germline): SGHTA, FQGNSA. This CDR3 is CASSLDRLNEQFF. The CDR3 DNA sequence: TGTGCCAGCAGCTTAGATAGACTCAATGAGCAGTTCTTC.

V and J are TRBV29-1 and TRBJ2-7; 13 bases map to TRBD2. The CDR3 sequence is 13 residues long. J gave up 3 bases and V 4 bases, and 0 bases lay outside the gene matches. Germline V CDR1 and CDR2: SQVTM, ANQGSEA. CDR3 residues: CSVGTSGSYEQYF. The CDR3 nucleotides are TGCAGCGTTGGGACTAGCGGGAGCTACGAGCAGTACTTC.

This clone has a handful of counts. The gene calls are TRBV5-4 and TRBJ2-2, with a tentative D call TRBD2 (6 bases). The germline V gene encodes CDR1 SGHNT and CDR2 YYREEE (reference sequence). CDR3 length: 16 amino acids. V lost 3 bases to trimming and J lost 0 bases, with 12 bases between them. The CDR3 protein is CASSYGSGTNTGELFF. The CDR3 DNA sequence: TGTGCCAGCAGCTACGGGAGTGGGACGAACACCGGGGAGCTGTTTTTT. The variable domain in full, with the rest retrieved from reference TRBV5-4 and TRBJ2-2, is ETGVTQSPTHLIKTRGQQVTLRCSSQSGHNTVSWYQQALGQGPQFIFQYYREEENGRGNFPPRFSGLQFPNYSSELNVNALELDDSALYLCASSYGSGTNTGELFFGEGSRLTVL.

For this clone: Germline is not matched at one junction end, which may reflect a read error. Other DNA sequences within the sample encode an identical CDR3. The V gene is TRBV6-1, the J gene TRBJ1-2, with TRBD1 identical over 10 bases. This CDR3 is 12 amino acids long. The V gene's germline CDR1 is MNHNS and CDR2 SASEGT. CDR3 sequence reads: CASRTGGLDYTF. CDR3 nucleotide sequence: TGCGCCAGCAGGACAGGGGGACTAGACTACACCTTC.

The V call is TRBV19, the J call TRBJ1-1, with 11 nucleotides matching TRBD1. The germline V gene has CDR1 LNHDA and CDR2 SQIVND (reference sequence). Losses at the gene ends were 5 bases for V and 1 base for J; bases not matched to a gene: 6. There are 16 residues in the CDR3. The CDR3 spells CASSWTGGSGNTEAFF. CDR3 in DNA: TGTGCCAGTAGTTGGACAGGGGGCAGTGGGAACACTGAAGCTTTCTTT.

DNA of the CDR3: TGTGCCAGCAGCTCATGGAGGGCCAAAAACATTCAGTACTTC. It specifies CASSSWRAKNIQYF. This sequence joins TRBV7-8 and TRBJ2-4, with D possibly matching TRBD2 (5 bases). Trimming removed 4 bases at V and 1 base at J, with 8 bases between. Germline CDR1 reads SGHVS; CDR2 reads FQNEAQ. This CDR3 comprises 14 residues.

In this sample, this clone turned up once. The CDR3 DNA follows: TGTGCCAGCAGTACAACAGTCTACAATGAGCAGTTCTTC. It encodes CASSTTVYNEQFF. J is TRBJ2-1 and V is TRBV2; D gene uncertain. The V end lost 5 bases, the J end lost 3 bases, and 8 bases lay between the germline ends. The CDR3 covers 13 residues. Germline CDR1 reads SNHLY; CDR2 reads FYNNEI.

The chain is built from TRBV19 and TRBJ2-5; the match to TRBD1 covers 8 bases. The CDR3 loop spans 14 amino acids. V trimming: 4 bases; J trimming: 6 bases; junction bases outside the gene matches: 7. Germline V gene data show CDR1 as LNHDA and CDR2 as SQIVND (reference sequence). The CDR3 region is CASSSAGGTKTQYF. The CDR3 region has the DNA TGTGCCAGTAGTAGTGCAGGGGGCACAAAGACCCAGTACTTC.

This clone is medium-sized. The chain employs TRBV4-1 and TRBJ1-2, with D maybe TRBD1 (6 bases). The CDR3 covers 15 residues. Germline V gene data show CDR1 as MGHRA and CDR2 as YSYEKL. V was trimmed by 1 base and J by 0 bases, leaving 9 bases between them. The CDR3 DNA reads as TGCGCCAGCAGCCAAGGTTGGGGGCCTAACTATGGCTACACCTTC. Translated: CASSQGWGPNYGYTF.

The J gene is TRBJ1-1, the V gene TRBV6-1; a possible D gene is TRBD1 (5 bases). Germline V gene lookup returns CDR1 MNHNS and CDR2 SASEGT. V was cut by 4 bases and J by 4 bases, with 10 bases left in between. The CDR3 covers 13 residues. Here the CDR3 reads CASSVGRLTEAFF. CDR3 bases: TGTGCCAGCAGTGTGGGGCGACTCACTGAAGCTTTCTTT.

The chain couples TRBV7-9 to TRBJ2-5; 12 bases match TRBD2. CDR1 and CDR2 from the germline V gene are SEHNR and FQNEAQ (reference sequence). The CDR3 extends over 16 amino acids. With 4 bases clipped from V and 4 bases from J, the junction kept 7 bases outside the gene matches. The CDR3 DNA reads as TGTGCCAGCAGCTCCAATCCTAGCGGGAGGGCAGAGACCCAGTACTTC. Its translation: CASSSNPSGRAETQYF.

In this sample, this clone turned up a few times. CDR3 DNA sequence: TGTGCCAGTGGATATTCCGGGACCACTGAAGCTTTCTTT. It codes for CASGYSGTTEAFF. The rearrangement joins TRBV19 to TRBJ1-1; D is possibly TRBD1 (5 bases). Trimming removed 8 bases at V and 4 bases at J, with 14 bases between. Germline V gene lookup returns CDR1 LNHDA and CDR2 SQIVND (reference sequence). There are 13 residues in the CDR3.

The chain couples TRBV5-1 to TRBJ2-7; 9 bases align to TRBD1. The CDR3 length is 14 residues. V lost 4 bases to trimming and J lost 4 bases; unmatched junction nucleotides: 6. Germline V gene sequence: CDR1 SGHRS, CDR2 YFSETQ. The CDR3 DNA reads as TGCGCCAGCAGCACCTCGGGACAGGGATACGAGCAGTACTTC. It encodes CASSTSGQGYEQYF.

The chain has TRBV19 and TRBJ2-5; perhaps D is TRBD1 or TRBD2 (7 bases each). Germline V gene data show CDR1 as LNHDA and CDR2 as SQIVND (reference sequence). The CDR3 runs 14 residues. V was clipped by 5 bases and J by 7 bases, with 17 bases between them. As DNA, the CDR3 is TGTGCCAGTAGTCCACGGGGAGGGGGCAGGACCCAGTACTTC. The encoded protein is CASSPRGGGRTQYF.